This entry is about one TCR beta chain. Its antigen is currently unknown. Time point: newly diagnosed GD, antithyroid drugs for less than 3 months. The TCR library used RNA extracted from PBMCs. Patients came from an endocrinology department in Xi'an, China. Germline V gene data show CDR1 as DFQATT and CDR2 as SNEGSKA (reference sequence). The CDR3 sequence is 13 residues long. With 5 bases clipped from V and 4 bases from J, the junction kept 2 bases outside the gene matches. The sample belongs to a study of regulatory T cells in long-lasting Graves disease. Study-level findings and limits: With persistent disease, TRBV28, TRBJ1-2 and TRBJ2-5 were the favored segments. Persistent Graves' patients showed less TCR diversity than newly diagnosed patients showed. Newly diagnosed patients shared 1,000 or so public clonotypes; persistent patients shared some 2,600.

TCR beta libraries were built with iRepertoire HTBI primers and Arm-PCR of CDR3 regions. TCRdb used MiXCR to reprocess the multiplex PCR reads, holding one entry per CDR3 protein. The sample lists fewer than 350,000 distinct CDR3 sequences, over 15% seen once, with roughly 35% in the top ten. The source is a female donor with Graves disease. The J gene is TRBJ2-5, the V gene TRBV20-1; TRBD2 agrees at 12 bases. Source: peripheral blood mononuclear cells (PBMCs), taken at new diagnosis, from a patient treated with antithyroid drugs. The CDR3 sequence: CSALGLAGETQYF. In DNA form, the CDR3 reads TGCAGTGCTCTGGGACTAGCGGGAGAGACCCAGTACTTC.